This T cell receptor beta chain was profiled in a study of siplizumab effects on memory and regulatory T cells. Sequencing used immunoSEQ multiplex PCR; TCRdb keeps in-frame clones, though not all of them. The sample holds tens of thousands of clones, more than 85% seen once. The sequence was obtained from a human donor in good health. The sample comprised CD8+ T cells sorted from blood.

The CDR3 region is CASSLGVVGRDTYNEQFF. The DNA for the CDR3 is TGCGCCAGCAGCTTGGGGGTTGTTGGCAGGGACACCTACAATGAGCAGTTCTTC. The V call is TRBV5-1, the J call TRBJ2-1, with a possible D match to TRBD1 (6 bases). Germline V CDR1 and CDR2: SGHRS, YFSETQ. The CDR3 sequence is 18 residues long. V was trimmed by 0 bases and J by 2 bases, leaving 18 bases between them.